These 5 T cell receptor beta chains share one sample of origin, sequenced in a study of shared clonotypes between healthy human individuals (dated by TCRdb to the early 2020s). Library preparation employed the immunoSEQ multiplex PCR assay. TCRdb retrieved this table from immuneACCESS and kept in-frame rearrangements only. Not all clones are present; in checked studies, unresolved V genes account for under half, and no reason is known for the remainder. This sample is represented by roughly 2,300,000 clones; around 93% of them were singletons. Around 0.4% of the sample rests with the top ten. The specimen sequenced was naive CD4+ T cells from PBMCs. This specimen's cell subset or site label, interpreted: CD45RA+ positively selected. These receptors all stem from a man aged 18-30 years in good health. Some clones in this sample may be carry-over from other donors' samples.

V usage is TRBV30 and J usage is TRBJ2-3, with D uncertain. Germline CDR1 is GTSNPN and CDR2 is SVGIG (reference sequence). The CDR3 is 14 residues long. Trimming left V 0 bases short and J 2 bases short, with 9 bases between. The CDR3 reads CAWSVGSVTDTQYF. CDR3 bases: TGTGCCTGGAGTGTAGGGTCGGTCACAGATACGCAGTATTTT. The full variable domain, with the rest looked up from reference TRBV30 and TRBJ2-3, is SQTIHQWPATLVQPVGSPLSLECTVEGTSNPNLYWYRQAAGRGLQLLFYSVGIGQISSEVPQNLSASRPQDRQFILSSKKLLLSDSGFYLCAWSVGSVTDTQYFGPGTRLTVL.

Concerning this clone itself: Distinct nucleotide sequences in the sample also encode this CDR3. The chain recombines TRBV6-6 with TRBJ2-2; D call uncertain. The CDR3 is made up of 13 amino acids. V was clipped by 2 bases and J by 2 bases, with 3 bases between them. Germline CDR1 is MNHNY and CDR2 is SVGAGI (reference sequence). The CDR3 is CASSYANTGELFF. The DNA of the CDR3 is TGTGCCAGCAGTTACGCAAACACCGGGGAGCTGTTTTTT.

Turning to this clone: Other DNA sequences in the same sample also yield this CDR3. The chain is built from TRBV5-1 and TRBJ2-3; maybe TRBD1 (6 bases). Trimming took off 4 bases at V and 1 base at J, with 10 bases between the two ends. Germline V gene lookup returns CDR1 SGHRS and CDR2 YFSETQ. The CDR3 loop spans 14 amino acids. CDR3 in amino acids: CASSLKGGTDTQYF. The CDR3 coding sequence is TGCGCCAGCAGCCTCAAGGGGGGCACAGATACGCAGTATTTT.

This rearrangement joins TRBV9 to TRBJ1-1; D is undetermined. The CDR3 is 14 amino acids. Germline CDR1 is SGDLS and CDR2 is YYNGEE. V shed 0 bases and J shed 0 bases, with 6 bases lying between them. The CDR3 DNA reads as TGTGCCAGCAGCGTAGTGGAGATGAACACTGAAGCTTTCTTT. Amino acid sequence: CASSVVEMNTEAFF.

The gene calls are TRBV5-1 and TRBJ2-5; the match to TRBD2 covers 7 bases. The tail of the sequence fits TRBJ2-7 better, so the J call may be wrong. There are 16 residues in the CDR3. The germline CDR1 and CDR2 sequences are SGHRS and YFSETQ. DNA for the CDR3: TGCGCCAGCAGCCTAACCTCTAGCGGAGTAGCCTACGAGCAGTACTTC. This encodes CASSLTSSGVAYEQYF.